This T cell receptor (beta chain) originates from a study of blood T cell repertoires in COVID-19. Assay used: immunoSEQ multiplex PCR; TCRdb lists only in-frame clones, some missing. The sample consists of around 60,000 clones, roughly 84% of them appearing once. The CDR3 loop spans 20 amino acids. Looked up from germline, CDR1 is LGHNT and CDR2 is FRNRAP. V lost 1 base, J lost 5 bases, and 29 bases lay in between. Material: peripheral blood. The chain has TRBV12-5 and TRBJ1-1, with D unresolved. The sequence was obtained from a man aged 60 to 75 with COVID-19, enrolled during active disease. The CDR3 loop is CASGLDPFVPRGRTGTEAFF. The CDR3 nucleotides read TGTGCTAGTGGTTTGGACCCTTTTGTGCCGCGAGGGAGGACCGGTACTGAAGCTTTCTTT.